These 26 T cell receptor beta chains were sequenced from one sample in a study of control samples from healthy donors and cancer patients. Clones were sequenced by immunoSEQ multiplex PCR, and TCRdb holds only the in-frame ones, with some missing. The data contain approximately 17,000 clones, roughly nine tenths of them singletons. Sequences were obtained from PBMCs. All receptors derive from a man in his fifties or sixties with head and neck cancer.

This clone was counted a single time. J is TRBJ2-7 and V is TRBV7-9; 12 nucleotides match TRBD2. Per germline, CDR1 SEHNR and CDR2 FQNEAQ (reference sequence). Trimming cost V 5 bases and J 1 base; bases outside gene matches: 6. There are 16 residues in the CDR3. CDR3 in DNA: TGTGCCAGCAGCGCAACTAGCGGGGGGCGATCCTACGAGCAGTACTTC. Its translation: CASSATSGGRSYEQYF.

This chain uses TRBV18 with TRBJ1-5; 7 bases agree with TRBD1. V dropped 5 bases and J dropped 5; count of bases not matched to a gene: 6. CDR1 and CDR2 from the germline V gene are KGHSH and LQKENI. This CDR3 spans 14 amino acids. CDR3 coding DNA: TGTGCCAGCTCAACGACAGGGAGGGATCAGCCCCAGCATTTT. Amino acids: CASSTTGRDQPQHF.

J is TRBJ1-3 and V is TRBV20-1; D perhaps matches TRBD1 (6 bases). The CDR3 loop spans 14 amino acids. Trimming cost V 3 bases and J 0 bases, with 9 bases left between them. Germline V lookup: CDR1 DFQATT, CDR2 SNEGSKA (reference sequence). CDR3 amino acids: CSASWDNSGNTIYF. For the CDR3, the DNA is TGCAGTGCTAGTTGGGACAACTCTGGAAACACCATATATTTT.

J is TRBJ1-5 and V is TRBV5-4; D remains ambiguous. V lost 2 bases and J 7 bases, leaving 10 bases between the germline ends. In germline, CDR1 is SGHNT, CDR2 YYREEE (reference sequence). The CDR3 loop spans 13 amino acids. CDR3 nucleotide sequence: TGTGCCAGCAGCTTTAATAGCCGGCAGCCCCAGCATTTT. Amino acid sequence: CASSFNSRQPQHF.

The chain employs TRBV5-6 and TRBJ1-2, with D unresolved. The CDR3 spans 14 residues. V dropped 0 bases and J dropped 6 bases, with 12 bases sitting between them. The germline V gene encodes CDR1 SGHDT and CDR2 YYEEEE. CDR3 in amino acids: CASSLATGRDGYTF. The CDR3 nucleotides read TGTGCCAGCAGCTTGGCCACGGGGAGAGATGGCTACACCTTC. The full variable domain, completed using reference TRBV5-6 and TRBJ1-2, is DAGVTQSPTHLIKTRGQQVTLRCSPKSGHDTVSWYQQALGQGPQFIFQYYEEEERQRGNFPDRFSGHQFPNYSSELNVNALLLGDSALYLCASSLATGRDGYTFGSGTRLTVV.

This chain links TRBV5-1 with TRBJ2-7; 9 nucleotides agree with TRBD1. V shed 7 bases, J shed 5 bases, and the junction held 13 bases outside the gene matches. The CDR3 has 15 residues. The germline V gene encodes CDR1 SGHRS and CDR2 YFSETQ. The DNA for the CDR3 is TGCGCCAGCCGTCCCCCCGGGACAGGGAACGACGAGCAGTACTTC. Encoded protein: CASRPPGTGNDEQYF.

The V call is TRBV27, the J call TRBJ1-2, with D perhaps matching TRBD1 (6 bases). The CDR3 runs 13 residues. Trimming took off 1 base at V and 8 bases at J, with 11 bases between the two ends. Per the germline V gene, CDR1 is MNHEY and CDR2 is SMNVEV (reference sequence). CDR3 in amino acids: CASSLLGGGGYTF. The DNA of the CDR3 is TGTGCCAGCAGTTTATTGGGGGGCGGGGGCTACACCTTC.

This clone was counted once. This chain links TRBV20-1 with TRBJ2-3; D is unresolved. The CDR3 extends over 10 amino acids. V was clipped by 6 bases and J by 5 bases, with 6 bases between them. Germline loops: CDR1 DFQATT, CDR2 SNEGSKA (reference sequence). CDR3 sequence (DNA): TGCAGTGCCCATCTAGATACGCAGTATTTT. Protein: CSAHLDTQYF.

This clone was detected only once. The rearrangement links TRBV5-5 to TRBJ2-5; TRBD2 agrees at 9 bases. CDR3 length equals 18 residues. Germline CDR1 and CDR2: SGHKS and YYEKEE (reference sequence). Germline trimming cut 4 bases from V and 1 base from J; bases unmatched to any gene: 14. CDR3 nucleotides: TGTGCCAGCAGCCCCTACTTGGTTCTAGCGGGGACCCAAGAGACCCAGTACTTC. This sequence encodes CASSPYLVLAGTQETQYF.

This rearrangement joins TRBV19 to TRBJ1-5; 7 nucleotides line up with TRBD1. J was trimmed by 6 bases and V by 6 bases; bases with no gene match: 14. The CDR3 totals 16 residues. CDR1 and CDR2 from the germline V gene are LNHDA and SQIVND (reference sequence). In DNA, the CDR3 is TGTGCCAGTAGACTCCGCGACAGGGTCGATGGTCAGCCCCAGCATTTT. Its protein product is CASRLRDRVDGQPQHF.

The V call is TRBV3-1 (or the pseudogene TRBV3-2), the J call TRBJ2-3; 9 bases match TRBD2. This CDR3 has 16 residues. V was pared by 4 bases and J by 4 bases, with 9 bases of the junction left unmatched. From germline, CDR1 is LGHDT and CDR2 YNNKEL (reference sequence). The CDR3 sequence is CASSRSGRGGPDTQYF. The CDR3, as DNA: TGTGCCAGCAGCCGAAGTGGGCGGGGGGGCCCAGATACGCAGTATTTT.

The chain has TRBV6-5 and TRBJ1-1; 8 bases line up with TRBD1. This CDR3 has 15 residues. Germline CDR1 reads MNHEY; CDR2 reads SVGAGI. Trimming removed 4 bases from V and 4 bases from J; junction bases left unmatched: 8. The chain's CDR3 is CASSSHSTGGTEAFF. In DNA form, the CDR3 reads TGTGCCAGCAGTTCCCACAGTACAGGGGGCACTGAAGCTTTCTTT.

The genes are TRBV10-3 and TRBJ1-2, with a possible D match to TRBD1 (6 bases). Germline V gives CDR1 ENHRY, CDR2 SYGVKD. With 0 bases removed from V and 4 bases from J, the gap between germline ends came to 15 bases. This CDR3 is 16 amino acids long. This CDR3 reads CAISESRLGGGYGYTF. CDR3 DNA sequence: TGTGCCATCAGTGAGTCGCGACTGGGGGGCGGCTATGGCTACACCTTC.

Here the CDR3 DNA reads TGTGCCAGCAGTCCCAGGACAGGGCAGGGCTACACCTTC. Translation: CASSPRTGQGYTF. This chain uses TRBV27 with TRBJ1-2; 8 nucleotides line up with TRBD1. The CDR3 is made up of 13 amino acids. Germline lookup yields CDR1 MNHEY and CDR2 SMNVEV (reference sequence). J was trimmed by 8 bases and V by 5 bases; bases with no gene match: 7.

The rearrangement uses TRBV6-5 and TRBJ2-1, with 8 bases that match TRBD2. Germline V gene data show CDR1 as MNHEY and CDR2 as SVGAGI. The CDR3 has 15 residues. J lost 6 bases, V lost 0 bases, and 4 bases had no gene match. The CDR3 spells CASSYSWTSSNEQFF. CDR3 DNA sequence: TGTGCCAGCAGTTACTCGTGGACTAGCAGCAATGAGCAGTTCTTC.

V gene TRBV12-3 or TRBV12-4 combines with J gene TRBJ2-5, with D perhaps assigned TRBD1 or TRBD2 (6 bases each). V lost 3 bases, J lost 8 bases, and 13 bases lay in between. The CDR3 sequence is 13 residues long. CDR3 residues: CASSFGGLRTQYF. The CDR3 DNA follows: TGTGCCAGCAGTTTCGGGGGCCTGCGAACCCAGTACTTC.

The chain couples TRBV5-4 to TRBJ2-1; 9 bases align to TRBD2. V gave up 5 bases and J gave up 1 base; unmatched junction bases: 7. Per germline, CDR1 SGHNT and CDR2 YYREEE (reference sequence). This CDR3 comprises 16 residues. This CDR3 reads CASSQAGGRSYNEQFF. CDR3 coding DNA: TGTGCCAGCAGTCAGGCGGGGGGGAGATCCTACAATGAGCAGTTCTTC.

The rearrangement links TRBV7-9 to TRBJ1-1; TRBD1 agrees at 9 bases. The CDR3 covers 15 residues. CDR1 SEHNR and CDR2 FQNEAQ come from the germline V gene (reference sequence). With V trimmed by 4 bases and J by 7 bases, 10 bases remained unmatched. CDR3 in amino acids: CASSSGTGWGVEAFF. The CDR3, as DNA: TGTGCCAGCAGCTCCGGGACAGGGTGGGGAGTTGAAGCTTTCTTT.

This chain connects TRBV7-9 to TRBJ1-5; 7 nucleotides line up with TRBD1. Germline V gene data show CDR1 as SEHNR and CDR2 as FQNEAQ (reference sequence). CDR3 length equals 15 residues. V gave up 1 base and J gave up 7 bases; unmatched junction bases: 7. The CDR3 DNA follows: TGTGCCAGCAGCTTAGGTGACAGGGTGGAACAGCCCCAGCATTTT. Protein: CASSLGDRVEQPQHF.

This chain connects TRBV7-9 to TRBJ1-5; D is unclear. V gave up 4 bases and J gave up 4 bases, with 17 bases separating them. This CDR3 contains 16 residues. Germline CDR1 reads SEHNR; CDR2 reads FQNEAQ (reference sequence). The CDR3 is CASSSSSDLPNQPQHF. CDR3 sequence (DNA): TGTGCCAGCAGCTCATCGTCGGACCTCCCTAATCAGCCCCAGCATTTT. Using reference TRBV7-9 and TRBJ1-5 for the parts outside the CDR3, the full variable domain is DTGVSQNPRHKITKRGQNVTFRCDPISEHNRLYWYRQTLGQGPEFLTYFQNEAQLEKSRLLSDRFSAERPKGSFSTLEIQRTEQGDSAMYLCASSSSSDLPNQPQHFGDGTRLSIL.

V gene TRBV20-1 combines with J gene TRBJ1-1; the D is unclear. The CDR3 sequence is 11 residues long. Germline-derived CDR1 and CDR2 are DFQATT and SNEGSKA (reference sequence). The V end was cut by 2 bases, the J end by 6 bases, with 7 bases between. The CDR3 nucleotides read TGCAGTGCTAGACAAAGTTCTGAAGCTTTCTTT. Protein product: CSARQSSEAFF.

The V and J genes are TRBV5-6 and TRBJ1-1; TRBD1 might be the D (6 bases). With 6 bases removed from V and 1 base from J, the gap between germline ends came to 16 bases. The CDR3 has 15 amino acids. Germline V lookup: CDR1 SGHDT, CDR2 YYEEEE. This CDR3 is CASTLNPRGNTEAFF. The CDR3, as DNA: TGTGCCAGCACCCTAAATCCCAGGGGGAACACTGAAGCTTTCTTT. Together with reference TRBV5-6 and TRBJ1-1, the CDR3 gives the full variable domain: DAGVTQSPTHLIKTRGQQVTLRCSPKSGHDTVSWYQQALGQGPQFIFQYYEEEERQRGNFPDRFSGHQFPNYSSELNVNALLLGDSALYLCASTLNPRGNTEAFFGQGTRLTVV.

The chain carries TRBV19 and TRBJ2-1, with D possibly matching TRBD2 (6 bases). The CDR3 runs to 18 residues. The germline V gene has CDR1 LNHDA and CDR2 SQIVND (reference sequence). V lost 0 bases and J 4 bases, leaving 19 bases between the germline ends. CDR3 residues: CASSIDASSGLSYNEQFF. The CDR3 DNA reads as TGTGCCAGTAGTATAGACGCCTCTTCGGGACTCTCTTACAATGAGCAGTTCTTC. Full variable domain (outside the CDR3, taken from reference TRBV19 and TRBJ2-1): DGGITQSPKYLFRKEGQNVTLSCEQNLNHDAMYWYRQDPGQGLRLIYYSQIVNDFQKGDIAEGYSVSREKKESFPLTVTSAQKNPTAFYLCASSIDASSGLSYNEQFFGPGTRLTVL.

The rearrangement uses TRBV19 and TRBJ2-7, with 9 bases lining up with TRBD2. The germline V gene has CDR1 LNHDA and CDR2 SQIVND (reference sequence). V gave up 5 bases and J gave up 1 base; unmatched junction bases: 9. The CDR3 has 16 residues. In DNA, the CDR3 is TGTGCCAGTAGTTATGGCCCGGCGGGGGGGTCCTACGAGCAGTACTTC. Translated, it gives CASSYGPAGGSYEQYF.

The chain carries TRBV2 and TRBJ2-1, with no clear D. Germline V CDR1 and CDR2: SNHLY, FYNNEI. Trimming left V 4 bases short and J 8 bases short, with 15 bases between. This CDR3 comprises 14 residues. In nucleotides, the CDR3 is TGTGCCAGCAGTGTCCGCTTAGGTGGCGATGAGCAGTTCTTC. Protein product: CASSVRLGGDEQFF.

V is TRBV7-2 and J is TRBJ1-5; TRBD1 aligns across 8 bases. With 1 base clipped from V and 7 bases from J, the junction kept 6 bases outside the gene matches. Germline V gene lookup returns CDR1 SGHTA and CDR2 FQGNSA. This CDR3 region has 15 residues. The CDR3 protein is CASSLGQGIGQPQHF. In DNA form, the CDR3 reads TGTGCCAGCAGCTTAGGACAGGGGATAGGGCAGCCCCAGCATTTT.